This TCR beta chain was recovered during a study of PD-L1 blockade in urothelial cancer. Study at large: A median blood sample held 141,255 T cells and about 83,000 unique TCRs.

What went into each PCR as a spike was synthetic TCR analog templates. Sequencing was performed with immunoSEQ multiplex PCR; in TCRdb, only in-frame clones are kept and a portion is missing. The sample has tens of thousands of clones; approximately 80% are singletons. Pretreatment and on-treatment samples were taken, numbering 1 to 8 per patient. The sequence came from a man in his 70s with urothelial cancer. The sequencing used PBMCs, collected around atezolizumab (anti-PD-L1) treatment.

Here the CDR3 reads CASSLGLGGLNEQFF. CDR3 in DNA: TGTGCCAGCAGCCTGGGACTCGGGGGACTAAATGAGCAGTTCTTC. The gene calls are TRBV5-6 and TRBJ2-1; TRBD2 matches 7 bases. In germline, CDR1 is SGHDT, CDR2 YYEEEE. Trimming removed 4 bases from V and 7 bases from J; junction bases left unmatched: 11. The CDR3 spans 15 residues.